The 3 T cell receptor beta chains below come from one sample, sequenced in a study of OX40 agonist ivuxolimab in advanced cancers. Measured with immunoSEQ multiplex PCR; TCRdb has only the in-frame clones, and not every one. The sample has about 51,000 clones, 65% to 85% seen once. Sequencing used CD4+ or CD8+ T cells sorted from blood, obtained in a trial of the OX40 agonist ivuxolimab. Receptors originate from an adult with an advanced solid tumor such as melanoma, head and neck, liver or kidney cancer.

This chain joins TRBV4-1 and TRBJ1-1; D may be TRBD1 (6 bases). With 4 bases removed from V and 1 base from J, the gap between germline ends came to 16 bases. The CDR3 is 16 residues long. Germline lookup yields CDR1 MGHRA and CDR2 YSYEKL. The CDR3: CASSPGQGTKNTEAFF. The CDR3 DNA is TGCGCCAGCAGCCCCGGGCAGGGGACAAAGAACACTGAAGCTTTCTTT.

This rearrangement joins TRBV21-1 to TRBJ1-2; the table calls TRBD1, which could not be checked here. TRBV21-1 is an annotated pseudogene. The CDR3 runs 14 residues. As DNA, the CDR3 is TGTGCCAGCAGCGCAGGATCTGCTAACTATGGCTACACCTTC. It yields the protein CASSAGSANYGYTF.

The CDR3 DNA reads TGTGCCAGAAGCAGGAAAGGACTAGCGGGACCCTACGAGCAGTACTTC. Translated: CARSRKGLAGPYEQYF. The V gene is TRBV5-4, the J gene TRBJ2-7; 12 positions match TRBD2. V was clipped by 8 bases and J by 2 bases; unmatched bases: 11. The CDR3 runs 16 residues. Per germline, CDR1 SGHNT and CDR2 YYREEE (reference sequence).